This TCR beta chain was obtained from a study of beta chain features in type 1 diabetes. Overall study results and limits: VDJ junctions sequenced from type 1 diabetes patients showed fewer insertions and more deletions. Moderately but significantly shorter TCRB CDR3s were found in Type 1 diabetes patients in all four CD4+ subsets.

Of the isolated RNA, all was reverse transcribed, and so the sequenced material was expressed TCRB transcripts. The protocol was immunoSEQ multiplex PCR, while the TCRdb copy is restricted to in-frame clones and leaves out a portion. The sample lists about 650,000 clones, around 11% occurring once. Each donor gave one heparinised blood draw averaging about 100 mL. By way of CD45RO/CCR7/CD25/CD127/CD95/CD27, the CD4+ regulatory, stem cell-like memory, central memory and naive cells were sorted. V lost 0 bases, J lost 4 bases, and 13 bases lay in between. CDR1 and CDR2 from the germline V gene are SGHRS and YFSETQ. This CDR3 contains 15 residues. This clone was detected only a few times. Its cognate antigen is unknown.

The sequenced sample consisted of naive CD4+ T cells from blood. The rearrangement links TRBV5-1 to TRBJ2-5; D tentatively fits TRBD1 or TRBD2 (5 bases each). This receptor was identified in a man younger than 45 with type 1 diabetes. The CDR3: CASSLVGTGRETQYF. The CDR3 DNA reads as TGCGCCAGCAGCTTGGTCGGCACGGGACGAGAGACCCAGTACTTC.